This is a list of T cell receptor beta chains from one sample in a study of vaccination and CD4 T cells after COVID-19. No antigen has been assigned to these receptors. Each CDR3 protein gets one entry after TCRdb re-called the PCR reads with MiXCR. This table holds 8,000 to 10,000 distinct CDR3 sequences, approximately 31% found once. The sequenced sample consisted of CD4+ T cells from blood, cultured in vitro. The receptors stem from a human donor in good health. Both conserved end residues are part of each CDR3. D genes are given only for firm matches. A clone size is listed for some rows: how often the clone was seen (once, few, many), or a class if it is expanded.

TRBJ2-2	NA	NA	TRBV9	15	CASRGGSQLTGELFF	TGTGCCAGCCGGGGCGGATCCCAACTCACCGGGGAGCTGTTTTTT
TRBJ1-1	few	NA	TRBV10-3	14	CAISESTVNTEAFF	TGTGCCATCAGTGAGTCCACAGTGAACACTGAAGCTTTCTTT
TRBJ2-7	NA	NA	TRBV2	14	CASTPRPGYNEQYF	TGTGCCAGCACCCCTCGCCCAGGGTATAACGAGCAGTACTTC
TRBJ1-1	NA	NA	TRBV29-1	15	CSVEGIGYGVAEAFF	TGCAGCGTTGAAGGCATCGGCTATGGGGTCGCTGAAGCTTTCTTT
TRBJ2-1	NA	NA	TRBV4-1	11	CASSQDHEQFF	TGCGCCAGCAGCCAAGATCATGAGCAGTTCTTC
TRBJ2-5	NA	TRBD2	TRBV3-1	17	CASSLGRTSGGKETQYF	TGTGCCAGCAGCCTCGGGCGGACTAGCGGGGGAAAAGAGACCCAGTACTTC
TRBJ1-5	NA	NA	TRBV20-1	16	CSARVQGYYSNQPQHF	TGCAGTGCTAGAGTTCAGGGGTACTATAGCAATCAGCCCCAGCATTTT
TRBJ2-3	few	NA	TRBV2	14	CASTPRTYRYTQYF	TGTGCCAGCACCCCCCGGACCTACCGTTATACGCAGTATTTT
TRBJ1-1	NA	NA	TRBV27	13	CASSSGRSTEAFF	TGTGCCAGCAGTTCGGGGCGGAGCACTGAAGCTTTCTTT
TRBJ1-2	few	NA	TRBV6-1	12	CASSEAWESYTF	TGTGCCAGCAGTGAAGCTTGGGAAAGCTACACCTTC
TRBJ1-2	NA	TRBD1	TRBV5-6	17	CASSFTPPGQGARGYTF	TGTGCCAGCAGCTTCACCCCTCCGGGACAGGGGGCGCGTGGCTACACCTTC
TRBJ2-7	NA	NA	TRBV7-3	17	CASSLIGGTGASYEQYF	TGTGCCAGCAGCTTAATTGGGGGTACGGGCGCATCCTACGAGCAGTACTTC
TRBJ1-2	medium-sized	NA	TRBV6-4	13	CASSVRDKRGYTF	TGTGCCAGCAGTGTGCGGGACAAAAGGGGCTACACCTTC
TRBJ2-3	NA	TRBD2	TRBV24-1	12	CATGGEADTQYF	TGTGCCACCGGGGGGGAGGCAGATACGCAGTATTTT
TRBJ2-7	NA	NA	TRBV2	12	CASSDRANVQNF	TGTGCCAGCAGTGACAGAGCGAATGTCCAAAACTTC
TRBJ1-3	few	NA	TRBV6-1	15	CASRETAISGNTIYF	TGTGCCAGCAGGGAAACAGCAATCTCTGGAAACACCATATATTTT
TRBJ1-1	NA	NA	TRBV2	14	CASSPDGPPTEAFF	TGTGCCAGCAGTCCCGACGGACCACCAACTGAAGCTTTCTTT
TRBJ1-5	few	NA	TRBV20-1	13	CSALKGDSGSQHF	TGCAGTGCTCTCAAGGGCGACTCCGGGTCCCAGCATTTT
TRBJ2-7	NA	NA	TRBV5-6	17	CASSQSDRTPNSYEQYF	TGTGCCAGCAGCCAGTCCGACAGAACGCCTAACTCCTACGAGCAGTACTTC
TRBJ1-1	few	NA	TRBV7-9	12	CASSVLLAEAFF	TGTGCCAGCAGCGTCCTCCTTGCTGAAGCTTTCTTT
TRBJ2-3	NA	TRBD1	TRBV15	14	CATSRDRATDTQYF	TGTGCCACCAGCCGGGACAGGGCCACAGATACGCAGTATTTT
TRBJ1-5	NA	NA	TRBV5-1	15	CASSLAGGSNQPQHF	TGCGCCAGCAGCTTGGCGGGGGGTAGCAATCAGCCCCAGCATTTT
TRBJ2-5	large	NA	TRBV5-1	13	CASSLTRRETQYF	TGCGCCAGCAGCTTGACCAGACGGGAGACCCAGTACTTC
TRBJ1-2	NA	TRBD1	TRBV20-1	16	CSARAPRGQGVNGYTF	TGCAGTGCTAGAGCCCCTCGGGGACAGGGGGTGAATGGCTACACCTTC
TRBJ1-6	few	NA	TRBV7-8	14	CASSSPASDSPLHF	TGTGCCAGCAGCTCCCCAGCCTCCGATTCACCCCTCCACTTT
TRBJ2-1	NA	NA	TRBV20-1	13	CSARESSYNEQFF	TGCAGTGCTAGGGAGAGCTCCTACAATGAGCAGTTCTTC
TRBJ1-5	NA	NA	TRBV10-3	13	CAISARGDQPQHF	TGTGCCATCAGTGCTAGGGGAGATCAGCCCCAGCATTTT
TRBJ1-1	few	TRBD1	TRBV7-9	14	CASNFGTANTEAFF	TGTGCCAGCAACTTCGGGACAGCGAACACTGAAGCTTTCTTT
TRBJ2-3	few	NA	TRBV6-1	13	CASSESVIDTQYF	TGTGCCAGCAGTGAATCGGTTATTGATACGCAGTATTTT
TRBJ1-5	NA	NA	TRBV19	14	CASTVNRINQPQHF	TGTGCCAGTACTGTTAATAGGATTAATCAGCCCCAGCATTTT
TRBJ1-2	few	NA	TRBV6-4	13	CASSVSGSYGYTF	TGTGCCAGCAGTGTTTCAGGGTCCTATGGCTACACCTTC
TRBJ2-1	few	TRBD2	TRBV10-1	15	CASSDPRGAGYEQFF	TGCGCCAGCAGTGATCCGCGGGGGGCCGGGTATGAGCAGTTCTTC
TRBJ1-6	NA	NA	TRBV5-8	17	CASSKTIGVLRGSPLHF	TGTGCCAGCAGCAAAACGATTGGGGTCCTACGGGGTTCACCCCTCCACTTT
TRBJ2-1	NA	TRBD2	TRBV6-1	15	CASSRGGGGVNEQFF	TGTGCCAGCAGCCGGGGTGGCGGGGGGGTCAATGAGCAGTTCTTC
TRBJ2-3	few	NA	TRBV25-1	14	CASSSIHFTDTQYF	TGTGCCAGCAGTTCGATCCATTTCACAGATACGCAGTATTTT
TRBJ2-3	NA	NA	TRBV30	13	CAWSTRGTDTQYF	TGTGCCTGGAGTACTCGAGGGACAGATACGCAGTATTTT
TRBJ2-3	few	NA	TRBV29-1	16	CSVTSRERILSGTQYF	TGCAGCGTTACCTCACGGGAGCGGATACTGTCGGGTACGCAGTATTTT
TRBJ1-2	NA	NA	TRBV11-3	12	CASSLKGSGYTF	TGTGCCAGCAGCTTAAAGGGGAGCGGCTACACCTTC
TRBJ2-3	NA	TRBD1	TRBV7-3	13	CASSPRGPDTQYF	TGTGCCAGCAGCCCCAGGGGGCCAGATACGCAGTATTTT
TRBJ2-1	NA	TRBD1	TRBV18	15	CASSPPGGSYNEQFF	TGTGCCAGCTCACCGCCAGGGGGATCCTACAATGAGCAGTTCTTC
TRBJ2-3	few	NA	TRBV9	14	CASSVGTKQDTQYF	TGTGCCAGCAGCGTAGGGACCAAGCAAGATACGCAGTATTTT
TRBJ1-6	NA	NA	TRBV30	14	CAWSVQGRDSPLHF	TGTGCCTGGAGTGTACAGGGTCGGGATTCACCCCTCCACTTT
TRBJ2-3	few	NA	TRBV6-1	15	CASNRAWGHTDTQYF	TGTGCCAGCAACAGGGCCTGGGGCCACACAGATACGCAGTATTTT
TRBJ1-1	NA	NA	TRBV5-1	13	CASSYAGVAEAFF	TGCGCCAGCAGCTACGCTGGGGTCGCTGAAGCTTTCTTT
TRBJ1-1	NA	NA	TRBV6-5	13	CTSSYGKDTEAFF	TGTACCAGCAGTTACGGGAAGGACACTGAAGCTTTCTTT
TRBJ1-2	few	NA	TRBV20-1	10	CSVGGNGYTF	TGCAGTGTTGGAGGGAATGGCTACACCTTC
TRBJ1-4	NA	NA	TRBV28	15	CASSGNPPGYEKLFF	TGTGCCAGCAGCGGAAACCCTCCAGGGTATGAAAAACTGTTTTTT
TRBJ2-3	few	NA	TRBV24-1	15	CATSEAGQNTDTQYF	TGTGCCACCAGTGAAGCGGGACAGAACACAGATACGCAGTATTTT
TRBJ2-3	few	NA	TRBV30	12	CAWSPSGDTQYF	TGTGCCTGGTCCCCTTCGGGAGATACGCAGTATTTT
TRBJ1-6	few	NA	TRBV19	14	CASSMRQGSSPLHF	TGTGCCAGTAGTATGCGGCAGGGAAGTTCACCCCTCCACTTT
TRBJ2-2	few	NA	TRBV7-8	13	CASSLVDTGELFF	TGTGCCAGCAGCTTAGTAGACACCGGGGAGCTGTTTTTT
TRBJ1-5	once	TRBD1	TRBV6-5	16	CASSYTGQIGNQPQHF	TGTGCCAGCAGTTACACGGGACAGATTGGCAATCAGCCCCAGCATTTT